Below, 14 T cell receptor beta chains from the same sample are listed, as sequenced in a study of cytomegalovirus exposure and HLA in healthy donors. With 60 Vbeta and 13 Jbeta primers, the PCR was carried out. The method was immunoSEQ multiplex PCR; TCRdb's version includes in-frame clones alone and lacks a portion of them. This table has around 130,000 clones, roughly 74% appearing once. The material sequenced was PBMCs. Receptor source: a man aged 40-49 years in good health and CMV-seropositive.

The chain uses TRBV9 and TRBJ2-1, with 11 bases lining up with TRBD2. V lost 4 bases, J lost 2 bases, and 8 bases stayed unmatched. The CDR3 runs 17 residues. Germline loops: CDR1 SGDLS, CDR2 YYNGEE. The CDR3 spells CASSHGTSGITYNEQFF. The DNA for the CDR3 is TGTGCCAGCAGCCACGGGACTAGCGGAATAACCTACAATGAGCAGTTCTTC.

J is TRBJ2-6 and V is TRBV9; 7 nucleotides match TRBD1. This CDR3 comprises 16 residues. V lost 5 bases to trimming and J lost 8 bases; unmatched junction nucleotides: 13. Germline V CDR1 and CDR2: SGDLS, YYNGEE. Here the CDR3 DNA reads TGTGCCAGCAGTTCGCCCGCCAGGGGGATTTCCAACGTCCTGACTTTC. Encoded protein: CASSSPARGISNVLTF. Variable domain in full (rest from reference TRBV9 and TRBJ2-6): DSGVTQTPKHLITATGQRVTLRCSPRSGDLSVYWYQQSLDQGLQFLIQYYNGEERAKGNILERFSAQQFPDLHSELNLSSLELGDSALYFCASSSPARGISNVLTFGAGSRLTVL.

The CDR3 bases are TGTGCCAGCAGCCCACAGGGGTACCTCTCCTACGAGCAGTACTTC. Its protein is CASSPQGYLSYEQYF. The chain combines TRBV5-5 with TRBJ2-7; 7 bases map to TRBD1. The length of the CDR3 is 15 residues. Germline CDR1 is SGHKS and CDR2 is YYEKEE (reference sequence). V lost 4 bases and J lost 0; bases outside the gene matches: 7.

This chain joins TRBV6-5 and TRBJ1-6, with 7 bases fitting TRBD1. Trimming cost V 4 bases and J 7 bases; bases outside gene matches: 4. The CDR3 has 14 residues. CDR1 MNHEY and CDR2 SVGAGI come from the germline V gene. The CDR3 spells CASSSTGRNSPLHF. Written as DNA, the CDR3 is TGTGCCAGCAGTTCGACAGGGAGAAATTCACCCCTCCACTTT.

Concerning this clone itself: One end of the junction is discordant with germline, which a read error may explain. The chain couples TRBV6-4 to TRBJ2-4, with 9 bases lining up with TRBD1. Germline-derived CDR1 and CDR2 are MRHNA and SNTAGT. This CDR3 contains 18 residues. DNA for the CDR3: TGTGCCATCAGTGACCTTTTTGACAGGGGGTCCGCCAAAAACATTCAGTACTTC. Encoded protein: CAISDLFDRGSAKNIQYF.

The rearrangement links TRBV11-2 to TRBJ2-7; possibly TRBD1 for D (5 bases). V dropped 2 bases and J dropped 3 bases, with 14 bases sitting between them. CDR3 size: 15 residues. Germline V gene lookup returns CDR1 SGHAT and CDR2 FQNNGV. In DNA, the CDR3 is TGTGCCAGCAGCTTATCGGCAGGGCGGTTCTACGAGCAGTACTTC. Translating gives CASSLSAGRFYEQYF.

The chain carries TRBV6-5 and TRBJ2-2; tentatively, D is TRBD1 (5 bases). Trimming shortened V by 8 bases and J by 6 bases, and 19 bases separated the two germline ends. CDR1 MNHEY and CDR2 SVGAGI come from the germline V gene. This CDR3 is built from 15 residues. The CDR3 reads CASLGLQGDAGELFF. The CDR3 bases are TGTGCCAGCCTCGGCCTTCAGGGCGACGCCGGGGAGCTGTTTTTT.

The rearrangement links TRBV5-1 to TRBJ2-2; 14 bases line up with TRBD2. CDR3 length: 16 amino acids. CDR1 and CDR2 from the germline V gene are SGHRS and YFSETQ. Trimming at V came to 4 bases and at J to 5 bases, leaving 4 bases not matched to a gene. The CDR3 nucleotides are TGCGCCAGCAGCCCTAGACTAGCGGGAGGGACCGGGGAGCTGTTTTTT. As protein: CASSPRLAGGTGELFF.

The rearrangement links TRBV2 to TRBJ1-3; no reliable D call. CDR1 and CDR2 (germline): SNHLY, FYNNEI. The CDR3 is made up of 11 amino acids. The ends were cut back, 8 bases at V and 7 bases at J, with 9 bases in the middle. CDR3 nucleotide sequence: TGTGCCAGCGCACTTACCAACACCATATATTTT. Residues: CASALTNTIYF.

This clone was seen a single time. The genes are TRBV29-1 and TRBJ2-7, with 9 bases matching TRBD1. The CDR3 covers 16 residues. The junction had 12 bases not matched to a gene; V was cut back by 4 bases and J by 2 bases. The germline gives CDR1 SQVTM, CDR2 ANQGSEA. CDR3 nucleotides: TGCAGCGTTGTAGGAGAGGGGACAGGGTTTCCCTACGAGCAGTACTTC. Amino acids: CSVVGEGTGFPYEQYF.

The chain links TRBV19 to TRBJ1-1, with 8 bases matching TRBD1. V shed 3 bases, J shed 0 bases, and the junction held 12 bases outside the gene matches. There are 18 residues in the CDR3. Per germline, CDR1 LNHDA and CDR2 SQIVND (reference sequence). The chain's CDR3 is CASSMTGTGHAMNTEAFF. For the CDR3, the DNA is TGTGCCAGTAGTATGACCGGGACAGGTCATGCTATGAACACTGAAGCTTTCTTT.

CDR3 residues: CASSFGGAAGANVLTF. CDR3 nucleotide sequence: TGCGCCAGCAGCTTTGGAGGGGCGGCTGGGGCCAACGTCCTGACTTTC. The rearrangement joins TRBV5-1 to TRBJ2-6; a possible D gene is TRBD2 (6 bases). CDR1 is SGHRS, CDR2 YFSETQ, per germline. Trimming took 2 bases from V and 2 from J, leaving 11 bases between them. This CDR3 has 16 amino acids.

The gene calls are TRBV19 and TRBJ1-1, with no clear D. Germline CDR1 LNHDA, CDR2 SQIVND (reference sequence). The CDR3 covers 14 residues. V lost 3 bases and J lost 6, with 14 bases in between. CDR3 residues: CASSMLPRVAEAFF. The DNA for the CDR3 is TGTGCCAGTAGTATGCTCCCCCGGGTCGCTGAAGCTTTCTTT.

The chain couples TRBV9 to TRBJ2-6, with D perhaps matching TRBD1 (5 bases). V gave up 1 base and J gave up 2 bases, with 7 bases separating them. Per the germline V gene, CDR1 is SGDLS and CDR2 is YYNGEE. The CDR3 is 15 amino acids. The DNA of the CDR3 is TGTGCCAGCAGCGTATGGGGCACTGGGGCCAACGTCCTGACTTTC. This codes for CASSVWGTGANVLTF.